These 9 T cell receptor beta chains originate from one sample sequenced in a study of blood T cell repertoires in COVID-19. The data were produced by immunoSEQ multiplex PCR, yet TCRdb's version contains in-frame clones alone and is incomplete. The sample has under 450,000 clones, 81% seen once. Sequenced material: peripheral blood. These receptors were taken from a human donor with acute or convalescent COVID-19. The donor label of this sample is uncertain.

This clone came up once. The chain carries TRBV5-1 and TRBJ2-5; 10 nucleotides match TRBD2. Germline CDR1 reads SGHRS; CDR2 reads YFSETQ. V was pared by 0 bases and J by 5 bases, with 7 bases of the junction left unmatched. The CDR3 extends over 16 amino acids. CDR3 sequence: CASSLGVTSGVETQYF. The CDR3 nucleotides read TGCGCCAGCAGCTTGGGGGTAACTAGCGGGGTGGAGACCCAGTACTTC.

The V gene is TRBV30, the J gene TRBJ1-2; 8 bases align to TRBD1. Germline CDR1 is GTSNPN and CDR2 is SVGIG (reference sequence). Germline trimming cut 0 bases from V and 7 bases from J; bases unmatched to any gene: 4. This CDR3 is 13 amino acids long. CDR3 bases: TGTGCCTGGAGTGTCGGACAGGGAGGTGGCTACACCTTC. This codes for CAWSVGQGGGYTF.

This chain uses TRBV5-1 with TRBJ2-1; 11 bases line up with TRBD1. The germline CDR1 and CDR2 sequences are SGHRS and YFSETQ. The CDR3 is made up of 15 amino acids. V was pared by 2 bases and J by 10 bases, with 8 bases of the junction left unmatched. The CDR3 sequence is CASSFGQGASGEQFF. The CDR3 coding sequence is TGCGCCAGCAGCTTTGGACAGGGGGCATCAGGGGAGCAGTTCTTC.

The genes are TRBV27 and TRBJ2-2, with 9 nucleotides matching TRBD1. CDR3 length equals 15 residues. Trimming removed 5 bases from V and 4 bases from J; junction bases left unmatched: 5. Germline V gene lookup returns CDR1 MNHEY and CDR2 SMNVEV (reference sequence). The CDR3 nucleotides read TGTGCCAGCAGTAGACAGGGGGTCGTCACCGGGGAGCTGTTTTTT. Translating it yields CASSRQGVVTGELFF.

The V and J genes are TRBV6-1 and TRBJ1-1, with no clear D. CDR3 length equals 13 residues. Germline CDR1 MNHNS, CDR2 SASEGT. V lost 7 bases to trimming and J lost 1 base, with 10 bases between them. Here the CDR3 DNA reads TGTGCCAGCAACAGAGCGGGGAACACTGAAGCTTTCTTT. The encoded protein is CASNRAGNTEAFF.

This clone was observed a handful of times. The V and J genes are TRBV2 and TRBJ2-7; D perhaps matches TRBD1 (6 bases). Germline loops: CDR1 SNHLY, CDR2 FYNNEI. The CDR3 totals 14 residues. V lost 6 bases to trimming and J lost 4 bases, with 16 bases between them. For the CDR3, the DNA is TGTGCCAGCAGCGTCCACGGGACAACATACGAGCAGTACTTC. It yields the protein CASSVHGTTYEQYF.

This chain's CDR3 is CASSLSYSGSLDSENTEAFF. In DNA form, the CDR3 reads TGTGCCAGCAGTTTATCTTATAGCGGATCTTTAGACAGTGAGAACACTGAAGCTTTCTTT. The chain recombines TRBV27 with TRBJ1-1; D might be TRBD1 (5 bases). The length of the CDR3 is 20 residues. Germline V gene data show CDR1 as MNHEY and CDR2 as SMNVEV (reference sequence). V was trimmed by 0 bases and J by 1 base, leaving 24 bases between them.

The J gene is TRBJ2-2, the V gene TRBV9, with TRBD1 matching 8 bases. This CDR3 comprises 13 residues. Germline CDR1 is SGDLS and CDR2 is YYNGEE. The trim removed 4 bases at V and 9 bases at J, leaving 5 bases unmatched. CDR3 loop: CASSPRTGRELFF. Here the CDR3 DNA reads TGTGCCAGCAGCCCGAGGACAGGGAGGGAGCTGTTTTTT. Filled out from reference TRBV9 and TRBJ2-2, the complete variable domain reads DSGVTQTPKHLITATGQRVTLRCSPRSGDLSVYWYQQSLDQGLQFLIQYYNGEERAKGNILERFSAQQFPDLHSELNLSSLELGDSALYFCASSPRTGRELFFGEGSRLTVL.

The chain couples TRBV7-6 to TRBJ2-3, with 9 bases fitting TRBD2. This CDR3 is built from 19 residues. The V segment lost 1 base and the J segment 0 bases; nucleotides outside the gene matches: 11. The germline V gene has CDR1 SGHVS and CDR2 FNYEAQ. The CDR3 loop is CASSLGRTAGGPSTDTQYF. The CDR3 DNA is TGTGCCAGCAGCTTAGGACGAACAGCGGGGGGCCCTAGCACAGATACGCAGTATTTT.